The clone carrying this TCR beta chain was seen a single time. Its antigen is unidentified. Selected pancreatic ductal adenocarcinoma patients had undergone surgery without neoadjuvant therapy. These data come from a study of T cells in pancreatic ductal adenocarcinoma. TCRdb keeps only in-frame clones here, not all; method: immunoSEQ multiplex PCR. The sample consists of about 97,000 clones, roughly 96% of them appearing once. Trimming took 10 bases from V and 4 from J, leaving 17 bases between them. From germline, CDR1 is SNHLY and CDR2 FYNNEI. There are 14 residues in the CDR3. Findings of the study overall: Enrichment of CD45RO+ effector over naive T cells in tumors may bias clonality. Mean clonality was about 0.11 in tumors and 0.065 to 0.075 in blood, not significantly different.

The specimen sequenced was PBMCs. The rearrangement links TRBV2 to TRBJ1-5; possible D gene TRBD1, 6 bases. The sequence came from a human donor with pancreatic ductal adenocarcinoma. The CDR3 loop is CATGWTDSNQPQHF. The CDR3 DNA follows: TGTGCCACAGGTTGGACAGACTCTAATCAGCCCCAGCATTTT.